The subject of this entry is one TCR beta chain. Antigen unknown. Time point noted: patch test 1, 2 weeks after DPC sensitization. Treatment meaning: therapeutic diphenylcyclopropenone sensitization with weekly scalp DPC. This sample was included in a study of human T cells and chemical hapten exposure. Study-wide results and limits: Correlating positively with patch test score were the PT1 expanded TCR counts.

TCRdb recomputed calls from the RACE reads with MiXCR, one row per CDR3 protein. The repertoire includes approximately 400,000 distinct CDR3 sequences, 4% to 5.5% of them detected once, and 2% to 2.5% sits in the top ten. The TCR sequence derives from a woman in her fifties or sixties with alopecia areata. Some clones in this sample may be carry-over from other donors' samples. Here the sequenced sample was whole blood, taken in connection with sensitization to the hapten diphenylcyclopropenone (DPC).

Here the CDR3 reads CASSPHAGTNGYTF. Written as DNA, the CDR3 is TGTGCCAGCAGCCCCCACGCCGGGACGAATGGCTACACCTTC. The chain recombines TRBV3-1 with TRBJ1-2; possibly TRBD1 for D (5 bases). The CDR3 is 14 residues long. The germline V gene has CDR1 LGHDT and CDR2 YNNKEL (reference sequence). Trimming removed 4 bases at V and 6 bases at J, with 15 bases between.